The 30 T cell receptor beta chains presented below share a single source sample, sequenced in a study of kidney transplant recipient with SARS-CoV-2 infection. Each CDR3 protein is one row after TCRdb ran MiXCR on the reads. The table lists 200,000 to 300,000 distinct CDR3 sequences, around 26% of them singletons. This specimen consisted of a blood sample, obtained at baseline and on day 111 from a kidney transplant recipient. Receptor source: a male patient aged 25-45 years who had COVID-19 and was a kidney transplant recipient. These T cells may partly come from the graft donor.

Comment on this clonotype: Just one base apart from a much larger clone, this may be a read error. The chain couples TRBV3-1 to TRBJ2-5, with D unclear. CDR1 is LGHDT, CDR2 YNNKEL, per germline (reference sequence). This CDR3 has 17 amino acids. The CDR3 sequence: CAGSAFTPISFSETQYF. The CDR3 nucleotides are TGTGCCGGCAGCGCTTTTACTCCCATTTCTTTCTCTGAGACCCAGTACTTC.

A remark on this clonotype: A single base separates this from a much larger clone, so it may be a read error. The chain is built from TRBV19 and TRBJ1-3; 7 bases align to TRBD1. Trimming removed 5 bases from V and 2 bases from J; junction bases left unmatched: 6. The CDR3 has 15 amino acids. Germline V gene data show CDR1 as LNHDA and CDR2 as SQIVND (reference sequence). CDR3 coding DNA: TGTGCCAGTAGTCGACAGGGAACAACTGGAAACACCATATATTTT. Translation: CASSRQGTTGNTIYF.

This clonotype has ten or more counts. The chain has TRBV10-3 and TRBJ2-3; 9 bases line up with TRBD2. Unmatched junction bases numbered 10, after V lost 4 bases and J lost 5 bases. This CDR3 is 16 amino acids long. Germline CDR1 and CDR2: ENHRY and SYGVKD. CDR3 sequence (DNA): TGTGCCATCAGTGCCCCTCTAGCGGGACTTGGAGATACGCAGTATTTT. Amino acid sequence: CAISAPLAGLGDTQYF.

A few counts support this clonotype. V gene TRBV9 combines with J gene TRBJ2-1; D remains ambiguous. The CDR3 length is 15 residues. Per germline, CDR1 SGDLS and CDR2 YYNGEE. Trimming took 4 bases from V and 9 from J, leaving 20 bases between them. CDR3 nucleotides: TGTGCCAGCAGCAGCCGGGCCCTATATCCCGGTGAGCAGTTCTTC. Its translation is CASSSRALYPGEQFF. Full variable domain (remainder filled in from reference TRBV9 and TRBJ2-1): DSGVTQTPKHLITATGQRVTLRCSPRSGDLSVYWYQQSLDQGLQFLIQYYNGEERAKGNILERFSAQQFPDLHSELNLSSLELGDSALYFCASSSRALYPGEQFFGPGTRLTVL.

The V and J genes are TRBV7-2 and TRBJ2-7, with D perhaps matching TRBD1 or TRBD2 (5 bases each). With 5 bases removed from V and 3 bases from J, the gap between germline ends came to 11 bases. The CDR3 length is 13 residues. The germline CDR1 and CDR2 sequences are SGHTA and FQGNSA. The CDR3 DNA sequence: TGTGCCAGCAGCCCCGGGGCAAGCTACGAGCAGTACTTC. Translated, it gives CASSPGASYEQYF.

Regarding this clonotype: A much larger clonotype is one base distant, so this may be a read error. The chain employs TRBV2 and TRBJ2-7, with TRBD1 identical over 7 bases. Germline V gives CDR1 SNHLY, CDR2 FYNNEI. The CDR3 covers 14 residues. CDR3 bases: TGTGCCAGCAGTGGTGGGACAGTGACCTACGGGCAGTACTTC. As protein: CASSGGTVTYGQYF.

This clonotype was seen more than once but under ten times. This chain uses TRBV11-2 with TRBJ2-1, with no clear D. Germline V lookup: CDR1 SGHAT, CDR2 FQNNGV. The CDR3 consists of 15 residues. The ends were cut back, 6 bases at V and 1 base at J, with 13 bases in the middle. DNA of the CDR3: TGTGCCAGCAGTTTGGACCGTAGATCCTACAATGAGCAGTTCTTC. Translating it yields CASSLDRRSYNEQFF.

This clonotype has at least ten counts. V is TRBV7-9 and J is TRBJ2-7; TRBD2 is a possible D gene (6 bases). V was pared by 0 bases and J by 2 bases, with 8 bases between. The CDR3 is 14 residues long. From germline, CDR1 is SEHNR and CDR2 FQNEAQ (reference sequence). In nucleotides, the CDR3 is TGTGCCAGCAGCTTAGCGGGAGGACCCTACGAGCAGTACTTC. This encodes CASSLAGGPYEQYF.

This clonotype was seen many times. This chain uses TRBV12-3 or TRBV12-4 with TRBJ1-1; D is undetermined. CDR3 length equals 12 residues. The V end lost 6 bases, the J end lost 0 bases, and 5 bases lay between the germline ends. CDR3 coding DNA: TGTGCCAGCAGCTTTGTGAACACTGAAGCTTTCTTT. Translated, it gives CASSFVNTEAFF.

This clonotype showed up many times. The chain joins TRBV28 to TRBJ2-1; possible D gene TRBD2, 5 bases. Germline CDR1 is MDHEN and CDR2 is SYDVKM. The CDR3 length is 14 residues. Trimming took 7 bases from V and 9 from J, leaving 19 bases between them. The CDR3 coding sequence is TGTGCCAGCACCAGAAGCGGCGATATCATTGAGCAGTTCTTC. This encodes CASTRSGDIIEQFF.

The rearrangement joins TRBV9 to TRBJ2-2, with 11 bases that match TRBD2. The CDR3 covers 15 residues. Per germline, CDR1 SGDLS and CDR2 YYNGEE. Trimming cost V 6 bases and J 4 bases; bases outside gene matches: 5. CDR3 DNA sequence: TGTGCCAGCACCTCCCTAGCGGGAGGCACCGGGGAGCTGTTTTTT. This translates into CASTSLAGGTGELFF.

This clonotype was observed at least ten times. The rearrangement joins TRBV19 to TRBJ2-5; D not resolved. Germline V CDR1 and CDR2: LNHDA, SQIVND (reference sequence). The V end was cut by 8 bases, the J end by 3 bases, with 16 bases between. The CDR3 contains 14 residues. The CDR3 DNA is TGTGCCAGTGGCAGGCCGGGCAGCGAAGAGACCCAGTACTTC. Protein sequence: CASGRPGSEETQYF.

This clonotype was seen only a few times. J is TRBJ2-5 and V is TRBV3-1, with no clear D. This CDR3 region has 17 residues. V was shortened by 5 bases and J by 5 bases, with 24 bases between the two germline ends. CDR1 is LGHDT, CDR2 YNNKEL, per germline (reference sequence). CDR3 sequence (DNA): TGTGCCAGCAGCACAAGTGGTCCCATTTCTTTCTCTGAGACCCAGTACTTC. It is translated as CASSTSGPISFSETQYF.

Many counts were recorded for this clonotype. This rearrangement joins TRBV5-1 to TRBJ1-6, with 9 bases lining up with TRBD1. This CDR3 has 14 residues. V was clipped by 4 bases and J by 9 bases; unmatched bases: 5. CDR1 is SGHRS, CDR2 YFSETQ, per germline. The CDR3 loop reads CASSRQGVRSPLHF. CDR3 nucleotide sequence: TGCGCCAGCAGCCGACAGGGGGTACGTTCACCCCTCCACTTT.

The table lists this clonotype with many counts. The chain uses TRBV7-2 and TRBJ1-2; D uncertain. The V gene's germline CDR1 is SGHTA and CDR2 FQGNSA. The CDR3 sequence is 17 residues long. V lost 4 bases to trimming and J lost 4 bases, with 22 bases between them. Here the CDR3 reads CASSYYTRDGKTYGYTF. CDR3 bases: TGTGCCAGCAGCTACTATACCAGAGACGGAAAGACCTATGGCTACACCTTC.

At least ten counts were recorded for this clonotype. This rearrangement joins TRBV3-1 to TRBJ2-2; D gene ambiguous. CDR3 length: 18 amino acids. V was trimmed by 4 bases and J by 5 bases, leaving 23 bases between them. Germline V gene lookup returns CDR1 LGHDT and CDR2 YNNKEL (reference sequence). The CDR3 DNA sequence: TGTGCCAGCAGCCCTCAGCTTCCCATTTCAGGCTTGACCGGGGAGCTGTTTTTT. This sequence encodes CASSPQLPISGLTGELFF.

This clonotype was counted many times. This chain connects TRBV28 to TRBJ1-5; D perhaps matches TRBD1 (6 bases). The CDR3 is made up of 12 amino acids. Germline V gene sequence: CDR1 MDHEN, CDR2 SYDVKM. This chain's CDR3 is CATQGSHQPQHF. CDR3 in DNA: TGTGCTACACAGGGTAGTCATCAGCCCCAGCATTTT.

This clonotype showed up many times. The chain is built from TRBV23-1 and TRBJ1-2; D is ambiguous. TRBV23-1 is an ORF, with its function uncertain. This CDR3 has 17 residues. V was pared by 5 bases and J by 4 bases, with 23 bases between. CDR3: CASSTNLLRRKTYGYTF. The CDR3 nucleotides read TGCGCCAGCAGTACCAACCTGCTACGCAGAAAGACCTATGGCTACACCTTC.

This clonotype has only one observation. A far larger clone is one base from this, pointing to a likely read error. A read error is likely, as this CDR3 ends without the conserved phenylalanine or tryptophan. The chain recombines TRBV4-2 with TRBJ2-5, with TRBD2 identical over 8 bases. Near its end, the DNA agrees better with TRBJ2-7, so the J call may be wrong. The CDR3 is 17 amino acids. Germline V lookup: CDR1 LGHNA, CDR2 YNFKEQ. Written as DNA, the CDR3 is TGTGCCAGCAGCCAAGTTAGGGTGCGGGGGGAATCCTACGAGCAGTACCTC. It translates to CASSQVRVRGESYEQYL.

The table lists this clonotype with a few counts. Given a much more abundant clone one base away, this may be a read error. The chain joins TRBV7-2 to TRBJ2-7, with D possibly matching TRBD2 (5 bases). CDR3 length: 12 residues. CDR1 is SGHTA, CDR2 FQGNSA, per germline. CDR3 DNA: TGTGCCGGCAGCTTATACGGGGTCGAGCAGTACTTC. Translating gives CAGSLYGVEQYF.

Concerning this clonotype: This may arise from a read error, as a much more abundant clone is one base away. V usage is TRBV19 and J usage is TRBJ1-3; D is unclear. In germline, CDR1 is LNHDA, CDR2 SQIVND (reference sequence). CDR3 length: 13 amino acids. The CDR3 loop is CVSSTSSGNTIYF. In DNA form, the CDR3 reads TGTGTCAGTAGTACGAGCTCTGGAAACACCATATATTTT.

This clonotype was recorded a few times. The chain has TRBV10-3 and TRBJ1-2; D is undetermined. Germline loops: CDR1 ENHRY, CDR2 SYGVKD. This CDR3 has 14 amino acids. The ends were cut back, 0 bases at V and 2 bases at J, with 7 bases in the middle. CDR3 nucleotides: TGTGCCATCAGTGAGTCCGGGCCGAACTATGGCTACACCTTC. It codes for CAISESGPNYGYTF.

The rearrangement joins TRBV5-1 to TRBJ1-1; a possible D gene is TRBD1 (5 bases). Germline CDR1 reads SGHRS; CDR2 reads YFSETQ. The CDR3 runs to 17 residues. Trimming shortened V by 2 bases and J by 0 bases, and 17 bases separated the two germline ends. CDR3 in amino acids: CASSFQGGVGVNTEAFF. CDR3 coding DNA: TGCGCCAGCAGCTTTCAGGGCGGGGTGGGCGTGAACACTGAAGCTTTCTTT.

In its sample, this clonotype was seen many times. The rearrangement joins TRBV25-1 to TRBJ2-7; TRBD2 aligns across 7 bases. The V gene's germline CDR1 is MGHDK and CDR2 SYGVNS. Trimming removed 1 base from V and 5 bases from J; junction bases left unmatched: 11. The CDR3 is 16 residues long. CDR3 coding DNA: TGTGCCAGCAGTGAATCTAGCGGCCAGGGCACGAACGAGCAGTACTTC. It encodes CASSESSGQGTNEQYF.

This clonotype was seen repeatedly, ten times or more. CDR3 DNA: TGCAGCGTTGTGACAGTTTATAACTATGGCTACACCTTC. Protein product: CSVVTVYNYGYTF. The V and J genes are TRBV29-1 and TRBJ1-2, with TRBD1 as a possible D gene (5 bases). The CDR3 totals 13 residues. Trimming took off 4 bases at V and 1 base at J, with 10 bases between the two ends. From germline, CDR1 is SQVTM and CDR2 ANQGSEA. Filled out from reference TRBV29-1 and TRBJ1-2, the complete variable domain reads SAVISQKPSRDICQRGTSLTIQCQVDSQVTMMFWYRQQPGQSLTLIATANQGSEATYESGFVIDKFPISRPNLTFSTLTVSNMSPEDSSIYLCSVVTVYNYGYTFGSGTRLTVV.

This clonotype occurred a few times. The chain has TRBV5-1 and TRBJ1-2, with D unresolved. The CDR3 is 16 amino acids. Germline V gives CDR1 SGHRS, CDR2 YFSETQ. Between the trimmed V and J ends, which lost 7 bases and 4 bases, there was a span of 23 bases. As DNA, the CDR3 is TGCGCCAGCGTCCTACAATCGGTTCGAAAGACCTATGGCTACACCTTC. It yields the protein CASVLQSVRKTYGYTF.

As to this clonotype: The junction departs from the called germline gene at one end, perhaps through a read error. The CDR3 DNA reads as TGCGCCAGCAGCTTGAATAGGGCTCAAGAGACCCGGTACTTC. It encodes CASSLNRAQETRYF. The V and J genes are TRBV5-1 and TRBJ2-5, with D unclear. This CDR3 is built from 14 residues. Germline V CDR1 and CDR2: SGHRS, YFSETQ.

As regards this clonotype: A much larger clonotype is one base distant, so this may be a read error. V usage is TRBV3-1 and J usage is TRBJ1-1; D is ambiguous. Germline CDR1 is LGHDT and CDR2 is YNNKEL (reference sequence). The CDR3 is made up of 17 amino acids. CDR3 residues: CANSRCTPISIRTEAFF. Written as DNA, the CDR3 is TGTGCCAACAGCAGGTGCACTCCCATTTCAATTCGCACTGAAGCTTTCTTT.

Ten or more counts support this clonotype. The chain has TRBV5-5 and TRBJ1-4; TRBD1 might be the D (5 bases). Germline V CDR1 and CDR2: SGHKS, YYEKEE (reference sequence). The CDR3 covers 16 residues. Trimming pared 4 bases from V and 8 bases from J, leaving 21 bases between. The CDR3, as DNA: TGTGCCAGCAGCATCGACAGATTTCGAGGGGTAGAAAAACTGTTTTTT. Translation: CASSIDRFRGVEKLFF.

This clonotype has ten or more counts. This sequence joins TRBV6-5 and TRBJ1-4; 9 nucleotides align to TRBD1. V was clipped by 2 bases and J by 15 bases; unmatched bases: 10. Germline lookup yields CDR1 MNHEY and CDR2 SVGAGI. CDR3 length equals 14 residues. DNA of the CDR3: TGTGCCAGCAGTTACACGGGACAGGGTAGTAGAGTGTTTTTT. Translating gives CASSYTGQGSRVFF.